This TCR beta chain was observed in a study of technical replicates of blood from several donors. The method was immunoSEQ multiplex PCR; TCRdb's version includes in-frame clones alone and lacks a portion of them. The data contain about 83,000 clones, roughly nine tenths of them singletons. V dropped 6 bases and J dropped 7; count of bases not matched to a gene: 19. This CDR3 contains 19 residues. In germline, CDR1 is LGHNT, CDR2 FRNRAP. The sequence derives from a human donor in good health. V is TRBV12-5 and J is TRBJ2-1; 12 bases fit TRBD2. Sequenced material: T cells isolated from PBMCs. In DNA form, the CDR3 reads TGTGCTAGTGGCCCTACCGGGCTAGCGGGAGGGCCAGGGCAGAATGAGCAGTTCTTC. This codes for CASGPTGLAGGPGQNEQFF.